The source of this TCR beta chain is a study of control samples from healthy donors and cancer patients (dated by TCRdb to the early 2020s). From a lookup of the germline V gene, CDR1 and CDR2 are SNHLY and FYNNEI. The junction carries 10 bases between V and J, which are trimmed by 7 bases and 1 base respectively. The CDR3 contains 14 residues, cysteine and phenylalanine counted. Just CDR3 DNA is preserved here, 42 bases in frame from base 1. A word on this clone: Its binding antigen is unknown. No quality values exist for individual bases; no much larger clone is one base distant.

The receptor library was made with the immunoSEQ multiplex PCR assay. TCRdb took this table from immuneACCESS and kept in-frame rearrangements with V and J called. Such tables lack part of the clones; where checked against another copy, unresolved V genes explain under half of the gap, and the rest is unexplained. Within this sample are around 110,000 clones, with 85% to 90% of them counted one time only. The ten largest clones take up over 2% of the sample. The clonotype comes from a woman in her sixties or seventies in good health. Recombination linked TRBV2 to TRBJ2-2, with the D gene not confidently named. The sequenced sample was blood. The CDR3 is CASMVAGNTGELFF. The nucleotide sequence is given as TGTGCCAGCATGGTCGCCGGGAACACCGGGGAGCTGTTTTTT.